The entry below describes one T cell receptor (beta chain). Its matching antigen is unknown. Germline V gene sequence: CDR1 KGHSH, CDR2 LQKENI. This CDR3 has 13 residues. V was trimmed by 0 bases and J by 9 bases, leaving 11 bases between them. These data originate in a study of T cell clones after liver transplantation. Study context: TCRbeta sequencing after a pre-transplant mixed lymphocyte reaction identified graft-donor-reactive clones, later tracked in post-transplant blood. Graft-donor-reactive sequences were compared with third-party-reactive TCRbeta sequences from pre-transplant mixed lymphocyte reactions. Findings and limits, study-wide: Low donor cell numbers restricted donor-reactive repertoire measurement in a couple of subjects. Conclusions were preliminary, with small, heterogeneous patient groups.

Sequencing was performed with immunoSEQ multiplex PCR; in TCRdb, only in-frame clones are kept and a portion is missing. The profile shows over 90,000 clones, around 84% of them singletons. The gene calls are TRBV18 and TRBJ1-1; tentatively, D is TRBD1 (5 bases). Here the sequenced sample was CD4+ T cells from blood, taken 47 months after liver transplant. This receptor was taken from a human patient who received a liver transplant. Some T cells may have originated in the graft donor. CDR3 region: CASSPPGGEKAFF. For the CDR3, the DNA is TGTGCCAGCTCACCACCGGGGGGTGAAAAAGCTTTCTTT. Filled out from reference TRBV18 and TRBJ1-1, the complete variable domain reads NAGVMQNPRHLVRRRGQEARLRCSPMKGHSHVYWYRQLPEEGLKFMVYLQKENIIDESGMPKERFSAEFPKEGPSILRIQQVVRGDSAAYFCASSPPGGEKAFFGQGTRLTVV.